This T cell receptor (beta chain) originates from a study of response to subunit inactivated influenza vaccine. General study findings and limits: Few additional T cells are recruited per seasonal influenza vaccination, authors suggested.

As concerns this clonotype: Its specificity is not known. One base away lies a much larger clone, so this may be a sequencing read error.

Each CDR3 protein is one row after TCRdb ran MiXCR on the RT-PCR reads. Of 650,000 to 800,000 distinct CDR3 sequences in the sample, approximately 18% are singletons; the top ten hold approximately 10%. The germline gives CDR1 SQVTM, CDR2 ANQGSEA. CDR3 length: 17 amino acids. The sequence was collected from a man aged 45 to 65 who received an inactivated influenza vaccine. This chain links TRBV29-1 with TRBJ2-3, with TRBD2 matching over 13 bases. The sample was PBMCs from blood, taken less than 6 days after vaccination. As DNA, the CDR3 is TGCATCGTTGAAGGGGAGGAGACTAGCGGGGGGACAGATACGCAGTATTTT. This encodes CIVEGEETSGGTDTQYF.